Listed below are T cell receptor beta chains from one sample, sequenced in a study of long-term antiretroviral therapy in people with HIV. The repertoire was sequenced with immunoSEQ multiplex PCR; TCRdb's copy has only in-frame clones and lacks some. Among about 25,000 clones listed, approximately 86% were seen once. Sample: unsorted PBMCs, taken almost 4.6 years after starting antiretroviral therapy. The receptors stem from a man aged 25-45 years with HIV. CDR3s leave out the opening cysteine and the closing phenylalanine or tryptophan.

v_gene	j_gene	len	CDR3aa
TRBV4-3	TRBJ1-5	14	ASSQDVGQSYQPQH
TRBV4-3	TRBJ2-3	16	ASSQERGQGPFTDTQY
TRBV19	TRBJ2-3	15	ASSTSGTGPVEDTQY
TRBV5-6	TRBJ1-1	12	ASSFYLVNTEAF
TRBV6-5	TRBJ1-6	12	ASRQGGGGSPLH
TRBV9	TRBJ2-1	12	ASSVEPHYNEQF
TRBV19	TRBJ1-5	12	ASSRQGIEQPQH
TRBV6-6	TRBJ2-2	14	ASSYSRRGRTGELF
TRBV9	TRBJ2-3	14	ASSVGPRRATDTQY
TRBV19	TRBJ2-5	13	ASSLRALTEETQY
TRBV4-3	TRBJ2-6	13	ASSQEGTGANVLT
TRBV4-1	TRBJ1-5	13	ASSQDDGRWTPQH
TRBV7-9	TRBJ1-1	10	ASSFPNTEAF
TRBV9	TRBJ2-7	12	ASSVVAGAYEQY
TRBV7-3	TRBJ1-2	11	ASSLTEGSGYT
TRBV29-1	TRBJ2-7	10	SAQSGSYEQY
TRBV4-1	TRBJ1-1	14	ASSQEYPGLATEAF
TRBV5-4	TRBJ1-3	12	ASTEGGRRNTIY
TRBV19	TRBJ1-5	13	ASSTLGPDDQPQH
TRBV7-9	TRBJ1-2	14	ASSLRPTSWEGGYT
TRBV6-1	TRBJ1-1	11	ASSEAGWTEAF
TRBV28	TRBJ1-4	8	ACLGEKLF
TRBV4-3	TRBJ1-2	14	ASSYQVGETNYGYT
TRBV7-8	TRBJ2-3	14	ASSPLAGARTDTQY
TRBV27	TRBJ2-7	11	ASSPGATYEQY
TRBV9	TRBJ2-7	11	ASSVQGSHEQY
TRBV5-6	TRBJ2-7	12	ASSLGGGGYEQY
TRBV5-1	TRBJ1-4	15	ASRPGQGAGWEEKLF
TRBV7-6	TRBJ2-6	12	ASSLGGGANVLT
TRBV9	TRBJ2-3	14	ASSPRDSGMVDTQY
TRBV6-5	TRBJ2-3	12	ASSYSRKADTQY
TRBV5-1	TRBJ2-7	13	ASSFLGASSYEQY
TRBV5-1	TRBJ2-7	11	ASRLQRGDEQY
TRBV5-4	TRBJ1-3	12	ASSMAGSGNTIY
TRBV5-5	TRBJ2-5	13	ASSSLAGRQETQY
TRBV19	TRBJ1-2	10	ASSIRTGDYT
TRBV2	TRBJ2-4	16	ASRPIGLAGVPKNIQY
TRBV9	TRBJ2-7	13	ASSVASSGTYEQY
TRBV7-2	TRBJ2-5	13	ASSPRLDRGETQY
TRBV29-1	TRBJ2-7	12	SVEGPTGTYEQY
TRBV4-3	TRBJ2-7	13	ASSQEEGPTYEQY
TRBV5-5	TRBJ2-7	13	ASRSPGDRVNEQY
TRBV18	TRBJ1-2	12	ASSPEGGDNGYT
TRBV5-1	TRBJ2-2	14	ASSLETGANTGELF
TRBV7-2	TRBJ1-6	12	ASSWTGHNSPLH
TRBV11-2	TRBJ1-2	12	ASSLYQGQGGYT
TRBV4-3	TRBJ1-2	12	ASSQGQGSYGYT
TRBV12-2	TRBJ2-3	19	ASRFVRSRTSGSNGTDTQY
TRBV7-9	TRBJ1-1	10	AITGMGVEAF
TRBV27	TRBJ2-7	13	ASSLPRDARCEQY
TRBV9	TRBJ2-7	10	ASSQEGGEQY